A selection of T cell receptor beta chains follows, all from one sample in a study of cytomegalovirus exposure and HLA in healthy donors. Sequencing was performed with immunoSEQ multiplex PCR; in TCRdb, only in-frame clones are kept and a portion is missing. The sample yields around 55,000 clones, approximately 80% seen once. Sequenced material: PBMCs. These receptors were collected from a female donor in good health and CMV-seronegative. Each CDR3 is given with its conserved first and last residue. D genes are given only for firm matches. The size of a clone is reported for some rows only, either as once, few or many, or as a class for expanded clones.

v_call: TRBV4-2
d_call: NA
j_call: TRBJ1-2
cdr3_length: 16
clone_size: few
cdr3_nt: TGTGCCAGCAGCCAAGAGTCGATCGGGGAAGCGGATGGCTACACCTTC
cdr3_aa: CASSQESIGEADGYTF

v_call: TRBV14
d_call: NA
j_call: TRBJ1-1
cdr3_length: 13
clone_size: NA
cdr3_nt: TGTGCCAGCAGCCTCAGAGGGTTGACTGAAGCTTTCTTT
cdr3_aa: CASSLRGLTEAFF

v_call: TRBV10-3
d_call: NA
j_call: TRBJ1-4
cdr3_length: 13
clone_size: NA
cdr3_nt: TGTGCCATCAGTGAGTCTGACGGGGGAAAACTGTTTTTT
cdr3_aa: CAISESDGGKLFF

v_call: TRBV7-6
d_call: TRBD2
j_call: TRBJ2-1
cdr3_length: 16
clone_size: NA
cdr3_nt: TGTGCCAGCAGCCAGAGAGGTGGGAGGGCTAGAAATGAGCAGTTCTTC
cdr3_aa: CASSQRGGRARNEQFF

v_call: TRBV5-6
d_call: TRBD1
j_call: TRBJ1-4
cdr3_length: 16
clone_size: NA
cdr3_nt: TGTGCCAGCAGCTTGGTGCGGACAGGGAACGATGAAAAACTGTTTTTT
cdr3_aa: CASSLVRTGNDEKLFF

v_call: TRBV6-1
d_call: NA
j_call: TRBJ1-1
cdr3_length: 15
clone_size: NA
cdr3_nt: TGTGCCAGCAGTGAAAGGGAGCTACTGAACACTGAAGCTTTCTTT
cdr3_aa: CASSERELLNTEAFF

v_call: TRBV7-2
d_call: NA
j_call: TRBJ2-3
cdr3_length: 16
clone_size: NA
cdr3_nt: TGTGCCAGCAGCTTAGCGGTAGGTAGCCCCGCAGATACGCAGTATTTT
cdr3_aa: CASSLAVGSPADTQYF

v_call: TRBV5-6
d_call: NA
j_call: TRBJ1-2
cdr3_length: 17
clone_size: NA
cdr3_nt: TGTGCCAGCAGCTTGGGGCCCGGAAAACCCCCCGGGGATGGCTACACCTTC
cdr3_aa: CASSLGPGKPPGDGYTF

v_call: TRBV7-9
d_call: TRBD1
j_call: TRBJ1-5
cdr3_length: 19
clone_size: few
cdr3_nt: TGTGCCAGCAGCTCCGCCGGGACAGGGGGCTCCCCTCGAGTTCAGCCCCAGCATTTT
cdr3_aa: CASSSAGTGGSPRVQPQHF

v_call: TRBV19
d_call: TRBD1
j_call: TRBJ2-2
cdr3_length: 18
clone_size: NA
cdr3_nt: TGTGCCAGTAGTTTCGGGACAGGGTATTGGGGAAACACCGGGGAGCTGTTTTTT
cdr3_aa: CASSFGTGYWGNTGELFF

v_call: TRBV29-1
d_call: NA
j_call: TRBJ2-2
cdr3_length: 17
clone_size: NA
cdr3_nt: TGCAGCGTTCTTTGGGGAGGAGGTCCCGCGAACACCGGGGAGCTGTTTTTT
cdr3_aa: CSVLWGGGPANTGELFF

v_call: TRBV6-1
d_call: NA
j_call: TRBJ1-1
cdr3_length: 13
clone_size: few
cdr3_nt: TGTGCCAGCAGTCACAGGGAGAACACTGAAGCTTTCTTT
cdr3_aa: CASSHRENTEAFF

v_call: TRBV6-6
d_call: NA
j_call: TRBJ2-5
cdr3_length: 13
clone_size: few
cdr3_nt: TGTGCCAGCAGTTACCGGGAGACAGAGGGCCAGTACTTC
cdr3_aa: CASSYRETEGQYF

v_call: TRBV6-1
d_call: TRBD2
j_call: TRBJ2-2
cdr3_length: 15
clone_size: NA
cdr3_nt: TGTGCCAGCGGTAGCGGGGGTCCCCACACCGGGGAGCTGTTTTTT
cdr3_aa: CASGSGGPHTGELFF

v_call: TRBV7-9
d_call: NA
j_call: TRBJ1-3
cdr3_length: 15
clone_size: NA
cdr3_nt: TGTGCCAGCAGTTTAAACAGGGAATCGGGAAACACCATATATTTT
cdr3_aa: CASSLNRESGNTIYF

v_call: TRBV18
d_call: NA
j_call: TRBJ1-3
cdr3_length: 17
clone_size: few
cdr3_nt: TGTGCCAGCTCACCACGTAGCTTACAGGCGGCTGGAAACACCATATATTTT
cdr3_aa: CASSPRSLQAAGNTIYF

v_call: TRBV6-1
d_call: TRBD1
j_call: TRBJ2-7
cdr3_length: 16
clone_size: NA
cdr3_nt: TGTGCCAGCAGTGAATTTACGACAGGGGGCTGGGACGAGCAGTACTTC
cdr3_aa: CASSEFTTGGWDEQYF

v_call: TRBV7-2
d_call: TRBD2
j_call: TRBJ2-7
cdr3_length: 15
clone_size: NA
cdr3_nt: TGTGCCAGCAGACTAGGACTAGCGGGAGGCTACGAGCAGTACTTC
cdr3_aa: CASRLGLAGGYEQYF

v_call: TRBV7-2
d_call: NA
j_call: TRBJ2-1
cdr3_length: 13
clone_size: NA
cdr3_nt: TGTGCCAGCAGCTTGGTAGCAGACAATGAGCAGTTCTTC
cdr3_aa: CASSLVADNEQFF

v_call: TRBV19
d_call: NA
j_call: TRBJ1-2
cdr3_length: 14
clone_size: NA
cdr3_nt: TGTGCCAGTAGTATGACAGCACCTAACTATGGCTACACCTTC
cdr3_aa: CASSMTAPNYGYTF

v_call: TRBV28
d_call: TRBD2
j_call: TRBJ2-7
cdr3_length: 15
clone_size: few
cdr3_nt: TGTGCCAGCAGTCCAGTGGCGGGAGTCTACTACGAGCAGTACTTC
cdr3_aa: CASSPVAGVYYEQYF

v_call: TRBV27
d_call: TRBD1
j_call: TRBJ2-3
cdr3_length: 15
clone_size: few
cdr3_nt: TGTGCCAGCAGTTTTAGTACAGGGGGCGCGGATACGCAGTATTTT
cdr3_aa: CASSFSTGGADTQYF

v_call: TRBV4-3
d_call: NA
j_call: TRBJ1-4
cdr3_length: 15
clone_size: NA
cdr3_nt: TGCGCCAGCAGCCAAGATCACTCGGGGGGTGAAAAACTGTTTTTT
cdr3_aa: CASSQDHSGGEKLFF

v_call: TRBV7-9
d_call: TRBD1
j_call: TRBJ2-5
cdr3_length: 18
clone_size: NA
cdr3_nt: TGTGCCAGCAGCTTATCCCTCCAAACAGGGGGCGCGCAGGAGACCCAGTACTTC
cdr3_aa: CASSLSLQTGGAQETQYF

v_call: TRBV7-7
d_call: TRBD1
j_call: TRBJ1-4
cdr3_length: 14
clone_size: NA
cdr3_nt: TGTGCTAGCGCCCCAGGGACAGGGAATGAAAAACTGTTTTTT
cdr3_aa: CASAPGTGNEKLFF

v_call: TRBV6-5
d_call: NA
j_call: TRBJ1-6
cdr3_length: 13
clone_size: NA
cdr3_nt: TGTGCCAGCGGCAGACAAAAGAATTCACCCCTCCACTTT
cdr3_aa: CASGRQKNSPLHF

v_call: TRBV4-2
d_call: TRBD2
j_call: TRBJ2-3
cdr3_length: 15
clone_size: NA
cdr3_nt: TGTGCCAGCAGCCAAGTACTAGCGGGAGAGGATACGCAGTATTTT
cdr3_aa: CASSQVLAGEDTQYF

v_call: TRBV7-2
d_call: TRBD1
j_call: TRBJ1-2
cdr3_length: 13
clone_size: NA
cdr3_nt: TGTGCCAGCAGCCAGGGGGCACACTATGGCTACACCTTC
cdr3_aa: CASSQGAHYGYTF

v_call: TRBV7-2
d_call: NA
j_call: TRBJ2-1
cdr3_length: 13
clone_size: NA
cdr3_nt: TGTGCCAGCAGCTTGGATCGATGGGGGCCCCTGTTCTTC
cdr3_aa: CASSLDRWGPLFF

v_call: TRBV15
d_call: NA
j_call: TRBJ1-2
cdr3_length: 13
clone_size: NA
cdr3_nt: TGTGCCACCAGCTTGGACAAGGGCCATGGCTACACCTTC
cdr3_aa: CATSLDKGHGYTF

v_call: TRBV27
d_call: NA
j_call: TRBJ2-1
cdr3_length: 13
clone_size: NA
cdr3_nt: TGTGCCAGCAGTTACGGGAGCTACAATGAGCAGTTCTTC
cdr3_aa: CASSYGSYNEQFF

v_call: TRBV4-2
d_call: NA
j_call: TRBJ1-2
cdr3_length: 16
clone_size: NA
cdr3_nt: TGTGCCAGCAGCCAAGATCCAGAGGGGGATAACTATGGCTACACCTTC
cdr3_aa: CASSQDPEGDNYGYTF

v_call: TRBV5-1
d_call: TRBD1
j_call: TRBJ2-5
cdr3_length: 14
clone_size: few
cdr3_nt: TGCGCCAGCAGCTTGGAGGGGGCAGGGGAGACCCAGTACTTC
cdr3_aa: CASSLEGAGETQYF

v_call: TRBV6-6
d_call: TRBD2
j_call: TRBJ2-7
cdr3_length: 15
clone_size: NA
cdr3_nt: TGTGCCAGCAGTAAAACTAGCGGGAGGAGGTACGAGCAGTACTTC
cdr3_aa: CASSKTSGRRYEQYF

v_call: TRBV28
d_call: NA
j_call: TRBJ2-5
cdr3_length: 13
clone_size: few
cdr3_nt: TGTGCCAGCAGTTTCATAGGGGTAGAGACCCAGTACTTC
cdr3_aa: CASSFIGVETQYF

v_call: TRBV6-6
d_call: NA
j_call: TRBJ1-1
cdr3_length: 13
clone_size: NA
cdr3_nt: TGTGCCAGCAGTTACGCCAGGGTGTCTGAAGCTTTCTTT
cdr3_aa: CASSYARVSEAFF

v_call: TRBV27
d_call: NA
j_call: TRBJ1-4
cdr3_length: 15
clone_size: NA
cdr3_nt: TGTGCCAGCAGTCCCCCGTTAGCCGTTGGAGAAAAACTGTTTTTT
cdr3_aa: CASSPPLAVGEKLFF

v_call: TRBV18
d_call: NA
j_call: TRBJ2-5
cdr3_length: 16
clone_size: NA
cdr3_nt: TGTGCCAGCTCACCACCGCGGGGTAGCGGCCAAGAGACCCAGTACTTC
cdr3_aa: CASSPPRGSGQETQYF

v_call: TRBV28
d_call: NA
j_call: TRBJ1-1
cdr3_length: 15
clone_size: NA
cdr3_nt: TGTGCCAGCAGTTTACCTGGGCAGGCTAACACTGAAGCTTTCTTT
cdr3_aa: CASSLPGQANTEAFF

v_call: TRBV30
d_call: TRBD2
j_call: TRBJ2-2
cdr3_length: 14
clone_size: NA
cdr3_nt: TGTGCCTGGAACGCGGGGGTCAACACCGGGGAGCTGTTTTTT
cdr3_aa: CAWNAGVNTGELFF

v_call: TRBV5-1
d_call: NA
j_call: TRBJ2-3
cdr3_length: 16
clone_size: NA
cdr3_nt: TGCGCCAGCAGCTTGGTGTTAGCGGCGGGCACAGATACGCAGTATTTT
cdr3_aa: CASSLVLAAGTDTQYF

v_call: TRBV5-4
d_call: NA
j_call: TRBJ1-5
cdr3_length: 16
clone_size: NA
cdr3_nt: TGTGCCAGCAGCGGCGGGCCAGGGGATAGCAATCAGCCCCAGCATTTT
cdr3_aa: CASSGGPGDSNQPQHF

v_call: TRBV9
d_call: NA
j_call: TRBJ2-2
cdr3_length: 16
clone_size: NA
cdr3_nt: TGTGCCAGCAGCATCGGTACCCTACAGGGCACCGGGGAGCTGTTTTTT
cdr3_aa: CASSIGTLQGTGELFF

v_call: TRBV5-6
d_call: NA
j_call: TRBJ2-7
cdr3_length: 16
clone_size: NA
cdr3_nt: TGTGCCAGCAGCTTGGTGGTGGGGACACCGAGCGCCGAGCAGTACTTC
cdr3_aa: CASSLVVGTPSAEQYF

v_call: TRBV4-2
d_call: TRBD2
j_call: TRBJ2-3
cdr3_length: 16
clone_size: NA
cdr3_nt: TGTGCCAGCAGCCAGGGCAGCGGGGGGGGCACAGATACGCAGTATTTT
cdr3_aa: CASSQGSGGGTDTQYF

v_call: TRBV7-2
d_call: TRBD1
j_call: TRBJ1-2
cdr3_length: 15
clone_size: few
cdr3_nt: TGTGCCAGCAGCCGTGGACAGGGGGCAGAGTATGGCTACACCTTC
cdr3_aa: CASSRGQGAEYGYTF

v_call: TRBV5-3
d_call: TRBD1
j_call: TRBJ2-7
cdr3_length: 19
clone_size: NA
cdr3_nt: TGTGCCAGAAGTCCTAAAAGCTTGCCCCGGGACAGGTGTAGCTGGGAGCAGTACTTC
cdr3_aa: CARSPKSLPRDRCSWEQYF

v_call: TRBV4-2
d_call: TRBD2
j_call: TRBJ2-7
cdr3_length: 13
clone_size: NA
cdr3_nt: TGTGCCAGCAGCGAGACTAGCGGCTACGAGCAGTACTTC
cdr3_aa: CASSETSGYEQYF

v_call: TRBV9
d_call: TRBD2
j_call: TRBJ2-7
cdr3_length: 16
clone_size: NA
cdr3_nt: TGTGCCAGCAGCGTAGGTATTAGCGGGAGGTCCTACGAGCAGTACTTC
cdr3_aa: CASSVGISGRSYEQYF

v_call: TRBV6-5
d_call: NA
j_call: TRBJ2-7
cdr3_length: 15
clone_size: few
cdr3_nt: TGTGCCAGCAGTCGAGGATCGCGTAGCTCCTACGAGCAGTACTTC
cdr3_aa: CASSRGSRSSYEQYF

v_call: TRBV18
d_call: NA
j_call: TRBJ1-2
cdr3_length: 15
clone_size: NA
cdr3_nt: TGTGCCAGCTCACCAGGGTGGGAGGGTAGCTATGGCTACACCTTC
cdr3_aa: CASSPGWEGSYGYTF

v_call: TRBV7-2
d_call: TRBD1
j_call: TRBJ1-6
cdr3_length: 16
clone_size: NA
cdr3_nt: TGTGCCAGCAGCTTCGGGACAGGAGCGGGCAATTCACCCCTCCACTTT
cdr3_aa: CASSFGTGAGNSPLHF

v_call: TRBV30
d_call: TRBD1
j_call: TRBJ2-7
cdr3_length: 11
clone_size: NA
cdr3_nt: TGTGCCTGGAGGACCGGGACAGGGGGGGACTTC
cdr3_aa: CAWRTGTGGDF

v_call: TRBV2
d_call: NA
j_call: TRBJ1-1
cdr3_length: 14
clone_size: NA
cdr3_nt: TGTGCCAGCAGCAGTAGCCCTATGAACACTGAAGCTTTCTTT
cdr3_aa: CASSSSPMNTEAFF

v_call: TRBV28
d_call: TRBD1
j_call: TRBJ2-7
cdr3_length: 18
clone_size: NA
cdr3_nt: TGTGCCAGCAGTTTGCGGGACAGGGATCGCCATCCATCCTACGAGCAGTACTTC
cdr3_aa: CASSLRDRDRHPSYEQYF

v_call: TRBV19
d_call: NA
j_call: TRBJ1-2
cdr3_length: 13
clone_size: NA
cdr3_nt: TGTGCCAGTAGCCCCCTAGGGGGCTATGGCTACACCTTC
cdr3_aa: CASSPLGGYGYTF

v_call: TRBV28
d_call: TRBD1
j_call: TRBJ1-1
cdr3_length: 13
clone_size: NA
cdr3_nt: TGTGCCAGCAGTTTCAGCGGGACAGGGATGGCTTTCTTT
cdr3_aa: CASSFSGTGMAFF

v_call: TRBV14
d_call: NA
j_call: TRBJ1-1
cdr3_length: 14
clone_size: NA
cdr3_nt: TGTGCCAGCAGCCCCTACACCACAGGGTACGGAGCTTTCTTT
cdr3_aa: CASSPYTTGYGAFF

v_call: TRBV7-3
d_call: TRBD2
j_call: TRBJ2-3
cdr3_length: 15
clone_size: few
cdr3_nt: TGTGCCAGCAGCCCCACCATGGGACTAGCAGATACGCAGTATTTT
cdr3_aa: CASSPTMGLADTQYF

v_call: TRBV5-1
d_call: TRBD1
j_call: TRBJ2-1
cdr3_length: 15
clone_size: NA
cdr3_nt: TGCGCCAGCAGCAGCGAGGGACAGTACTACAATGAGCAGTTCTTC
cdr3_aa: CASSSEGQYYNEQFF